These T cell receptor beta chains were read from a single sample in a study of tumor-infiltrating lymphocytes in oesophageal squamous cell carcinoma. TCRdb itself ran the PCR reads through MiXCR, one entry per CDR3 protein. The repertoire holds fewer than 18,000 distinct CDR3 sequences, with roughly 50% as singletons. Material for sequencing was esophageal tumor tissue. These receptors were taken from a male donor with esophageal squamous cell carcinoma. CDR3s include the opening cysteine and the closing phenylalanine or tryptophan. Fields, in order: V gene, J gene, CDR3 length, CDR3 protein.

v_call: TRBV5-6; j_call: -; cdr3_length: 16; cdr3_aa: CASSGVGEPHPYEQYF
v_call: TRBV7-8; j_call: TRBJ2-2; cdr3_length: 14; cdr3_aa: CASSFMRNTGELFF
v_call: TRBV25-1; j_call: TRBJ1-2; cdr3_length: 13; cdr3_aa: CASSEPGYNLYTF
v_call: TRBV7-3; j_call: TRBJ2-2; cdr3_length: 15; cdr3_aa: CASSLKAGGTGELFF
v_call: TRBV30; j_call: TRBJ1-1; cdr3_length: 13; cdr3_aa: CAWTLKRNTEAFF
v_call: TRBV10-3; j_call: -; cdr3_length: 14; cdr3_aa: CAIKGTSFSETQYF
v_call: TRBV7-6; j_call: TRBJ2-7; cdr3_length: 13; cdr3_aa: CASSFQYSYEQYF
v_call: TRBV7-3; j_call: TRBJ2-3; cdr3_length: 14; cdr3_aa: CASSLNGAGPTQYF
v_call: TRBV19; j_call: -; cdr3_length: 13; cdr3_aa: CASSPRDRDEQYF
v_call: TRBV20-1; j_call: TRBJ1-2; cdr3_length: 15; cdr3_aa: CSASDAGGINYGYTF
v_call: TRBV7-4; j_call: TRBJ2-5; cdr3_length: 14; cdr3_aa: CASSGELAAWEQYF
v_call: TRBV10-3; j_call: TRBJ2-5; cdr3_length: 14; cdr3_aa: CASQLAGVYNEQYF
v_call: TRBV28; j_call: TRBJ2-1; cdr3_length: 13; cdr3_aa: CASSSQGYNEQFF
v_call: TRBV7-2; j_call: TRBJ2-3; cdr3_length: 15; cdr3_aa: CASSLPTGSTDTQYF
v_call: TRBV7-2; j_call: TRBJ2-6; cdr3_length: 15; cdr3_aa: CASSLGLSVANVLTF
v_call: TRBV7-3; j_call: TRBJ2-3; cdr3_length: 15; cdr3_aa: CASSLTKSNTDTQYF
v_call: TRBV7-2; j_call: -; cdr3_length: 13; cdr3_aa: CASTPRANYGYTF
v_call: TRBV7-4; j_call: TRBJ2-7; cdr3_length: 14; cdr3_aa: CASSLIGQANEQYF
v_call: TRBV6-4; j_call: TRBJ2-3; cdr3_length: 16; cdr3_aa: CASSDSGTGGYNEQYF
v_call: TRBV7-9; j_call: TRBJ2-7; cdr3_length: 16; cdr3_aa: CASSSCGQGPCYEQYF
v_call: TRBV7-2; j_call: TRBJ2-4; cdr3_length: 14; cdr3_aa: CASSLAGASDIQYF
v_call: TRBV11-3; j_call: TRBJ2-1; cdr3_length: 13; cdr3_aa: CASSFQGDNEQFF
v_call: TRBV24-1; j_call: TRBJ2-3; cdr3_length: 17; cdr3_aa: CATSDPGLAGATDTQYF
v_call: TRBV12-3/TRBV12-4; j_call: -; cdr3_length: 15; cdr3_aa: CASKKPGQGSHEQYF
v_call: TRBV7-6; j_call: -; cdr3_length: 18; cdr3_aa: CASSLNPGGRASRGEQFF
v_call: TRBV7-2; j_call: TRBJ2-3; cdr3_length: 14; cdr3_aa: CASSGKGAIFTQYF
v_call: TRBV7-8; j_call: TRBJ2-7; cdr3_length: 16; cdr3_aa: CASSHPGGGGDNEQYF
v_call: TRBV28; j_call: TRBJ1-1; cdr3_length: 16; cdr3_aa: CASSSPYDRAVPEAFF
v_call: TRBV7-6; j_call: TRBJ1-4; cdr3_length: 14; cdr3_aa: CASSTDRGREKLFF
v_call: TRBV7-6; j_call: -; cdr3_length: 15; cdr3_aa: CASSLVLGAGGEQYF
v_call: TRBV10-2; j_call: TRBJ2-3; cdr3_length: 11; cdr3_aa: CASRHTDTQYF
v_call: TRBV7-6; j_call: -; cdr3_length: 17; cdr3_aa: CASSPLPDRSVPNEQFF
v_call: TRBV7-6; j_call: TRBJ2-7; cdr3_length: 14; cdr3_aa: CASSGRKGGYEQYF
v_call: TRBV29-1; j_call: -; cdr3_length: 12; cdr3_aa: CSVGSGTYEQYF
v_call: TRBV11-2; j_call: TRBJ2-3; cdr3_length: 13; cdr3_aa: CASSLWVSDTQYF
v_call: TRBV5-3; j_call: TRBJ2-2; cdr3_length: 16; cdr3_aa: CASSLVGTGGTGELFF
v_call: TRBV11-3; j_call: TRBJ2-1; cdr3_length: 16; cdr3_aa: CASSPLWRNRYNEQFF
v_call: TRBV20-1; j_call: TRBJ2-1; cdr3_length: 13; cdr3_aa: CSAGTSGHNEQFF
v_call: TRBV20-1; j_call: TRBJ2-1; cdr3_length: 13; cdr3_aa: CSARASSMGKQFF
v_call: TRBV7-3; j_call: TRBJ2-7; cdr3_length: 14; cdr3_aa: CASSPGYPSYEQYF
v_call: TRBV7-2; j_call: TRBJ2-3; cdr3_length: 12; cdr3_aa: CASSFMRDTQYF
v_call: TRBV7-2; j_call: TRBJ1-2; cdr3_length: 16; cdr3_aa: CASSTYRGQTNYGYTF
v_call: TRBV12-3/TRBV12-4; j_call: TRBJ2-2; cdr3_length: 11; cdr3_aa: CASSYAGELFF
v_call: TRBV7-2; j_call: TRBJ2-3; cdr3_length: 12; cdr3_aa: CASSSFTDTQYF
v_call: TRBV11-1; j_call: -; cdr3_length: 18; cdr3_aa: CASSRNPTSGGAPETQYF
v_call: TRBV7-9; j_call: TRBJ2-7; cdr3_length: 15; cdr3_aa: CASSLRTSNPYEQYF
v_call: TRBV5-3; j_call: -; cdr3_length: 15; cdr3_aa: CARSFSKGQPYEQYF
v_call: TRBV7-3; j_call: TRBJ2-4; cdr3_length: 13; cdr3_aa: CASSFDRDRVSYF